This T cell receptor beta chain was sequenced in a study of cytomegalovirus exposure and HLA in healthy donors. Study results and limitations: Overall, 164 TCR beta chains were annotated as cytomegalovirus-associated.

Per the germline V gene, CDR1 is MGHRA and CDR2 is YSYEKL. V lost 4 bases, J lost 6 bases, and 5 bases stayed unmatched. CDR3 size: 14 residues. Assay used: immunoSEQ multiplex PCR; TCRdb lists only in-frame clones, some missing. Here the sample spans about 130,000 clones, 89% being singletons. A remark on this clone: The antigen remains unidentified.

The sequence came from a woman aged 18-30 years in good health and CMV-seropositive. Sequencing was done on a sample of PBMCs. The V call is TRBV4-1, the J call TRBJ2-2; 7 bases fit TRBD2. The CDR3 loop reads CASSPGLNPGELFF. The DNA for the CDR3 is TGCGCCAGCAGCCCGGGACTAAACCCCGGGGAGCTGTTTTTT.